The 19 T cell receptor beta chains presented below share a single source sample, sequenced in a study of molecular identifiers for immune sequencing clone quantification. A single record per CDR3 protein comes from TCRdb applying MiXCR to the PCR reads. The data show some 100,000 distinct CDR3 sequences, approximately 40% seen once. Sequencing was performed on naive CD8+ T cells from blood, with Jurkat cell RNA spiked in. Subset specified: FACS-sorted CD8+CD4-CCR7+CD45RA+ naive T cells. Receptors originate from a human donor in good health. Some libraries in this study had Jurkat cell RNA spiked in.

This sequence joins TRBV25-1 and TRBJ1-6, with D maybe TRBD1 (5 bases). CDR3 length: 14 amino acids. Germline lookup yields CDR1 MGHDK and CDR2 SYGVNS. With 6 bases removed from V and 9 bases from J, the gap between germline ends came to 15 bases. The DNA of the CDR3 is TGTGCCAGCAGCGGTCAGGGAATCGGTTCACCCCTCCACTTT. Its translation: CASSGQGIGSPLHF.

About this clonotype: Being one base from a much bigger clone, this may be a read error. The rearrangement joins TRBV20-1 to TRBJ2-3; 7 bases align to TRBD2. Per the germline V gene, CDR1 is DFQATT and CDR2 is SNEGSKA (reference sequence). The CDR3 runs to 14 residues. The CDR3 DNA is TGCAGAGCTAGCCCAGCGGGGTTCACAGATACGCAGTATTTT. Translating gives CRASPAGFTDTQYF.

The gene calls are TRBV27 and TRBJ2-1; possible D gene TRBD2, 6 bases. The CDR3 has 14 residues. V was clipped by 5 bases and J by 0 bases, with 8 bases between them. CDR1 is MNHEY, CDR2 SMNVEV, per germline (reference sequence). CDR3 nucleotides: TGTGCCAGCAGTCCGGGACTCTCCTACAATGAGCAGTTCTTC. Translated, it gives CASSPGLSYNEQFF.

Turning to this clonotype: With a much larger clone just one base away, this may be a read error. The gene calls are TRBV29-1 and TRBJ2-3; the D is unclear. The CDR3 spans 19 residues. V lost 5 bases and J 2 bases, leaving 29 bases between the germline ends. Germline-derived CDR1 and CDR2 are SQVTM and ANQGSEA. This CDR3 reads CSVPVSGGPSLKLTDTQYF. Here the CDR3 DNA reads TGCAGCGTTCCAGTGAGTGGCGGCCCGTCCCTTAAACTCACAGATACGCAGTATTTT.

Ten or more counts support this clonotype. This chain connects TRBV7-8 to TRBJ1-4, with unresolved D. The CDR3 loop spans 15 amino acids. Trimming cost V 1 base and J 7 bases, with 13 bases left between them. Germline CDR1 reads SGHVS; CDR2 reads FQNEAQ. DNA of the CDR3: TGTGCCAGCAGCTTAGAAGTATCTTACTTTGAAAAACTGTTTTTT. Translated: CASSLEVSYFEKLFF.

The chain carries TRBV9 and TRBJ2-7; TRBD1 aligns across 9 bases. Looked up from germline, CDR1 is SGDLS and CDR2 is YYNGEE. J lost 5 bases, V lost 4 bases, and 7 bases had no gene match. CDR3 length equals 14 residues. CDR3 protein: CASSPRDREDEQYF. CDR3 DNA sequence: TGTGCCAGCAGCCCACGGGACAGGGAGGACGAGCAGTACTTC.

Points on this clonotype: This may stem from a read error, because a much larger clone lies one nucleotide away. V usage is TRBV5-6 and J usage is TRBJ1-1; D possibly corresponds to TRBD1 (6 bases). The CDR3 runs to 14 residues. Germline assignment: CDR1 SGHDT and CDR2 YYEEEE. The chain's CDR3 is CASSIGGGNTEALF. The CDR3 coding sequence is TGTGCCAGCAGCATAGGGGGAGGCAACACTGAAGCTTTATTT.

Many counts were recorded for this clonotype. This rearrangement joins TRBV6-6 to TRBJ2-6; 8 positions agree with TRBD1. Germline V CDR1 and CDR2: MNHNY, SVGAGI (reference sequence). V lost 4 bases to trimming and J lost 1 base; unmatched junction nucleotides: 9. The CDR3 is 18 residues long. In DNA form, the CDR3 reads TGTGCCAGCAGTTCATTCGACAGGGGTGGTTCTGGGGCCAACGTCCTGACTTTC. It encodes CASSSFDRGGSGANVLTF.

Concerning this clonotype: Without the conserved terminal phenylalanine or tryptophan, this CDR3 likely stems from a read error. V is TRBV28 and J is TRBJ2-5, with 8 bases identical to TRBD2. After removal of 5 bases from V and 6 bases from J, the junction contained 8 bases not matched to a gene. Germline V CDR1 and CDR2: MDHEN, SYDVKM. The CDR3 extends over 14 amino acids. CDR3 region: CASSRWTSMQTQYL. The DNA for the CDR3 is TGTGCCAGCAGTCGCTGGACTAGCATGCAGACCCAGTACCTC.

This clonotype has at least ten counts. V is TRBV28 and J is TRBJ2-2; 7 bases are shared with TRBD1. Per the germline V gene, CDR1 is MDHEN and CDR2 is SYDVKM. Losses at the gene ends were 5 bases for V and 4 bases for J; bases not matched to a gene: 7. The CDR3 covers 15 residues. The CDR3 sequence is CASSLQQGRTGELFF. CDR3 DNA: TGTGCCAGCAGTCTCCAACAGGGGCGCACCGGGGAGCTGTTTTTT.

This clonotype was seen only a few times. J is TRBJ1-1 and V is TRBV21-1; the D segment call TRBD1 is taken from the table without a DNA check. TRBV21-1 is shown as a pseudogene. CDR3 length equals 14 residues. CDR3 residues: CASSKGQAPTEAFF. The CDR3 nucleotides are TGTGCCAGCAGCAAAGGACAGGCTCCCACTGAAGCTTTCTTT.

This clonotype has a count of ten or more. The chain uses TRBV9 and TRBJ2-3, with D perhaps matching TRBD2 (5 bases). The CDR3 has 14 amino acids. From germline, CDR1 is SGDLS and CDR2 YYNGEE. Trimming removed 0 bases at V and 1 base at J, with 6 bases between. The CDR3 nucleotides read TGTGCCAGCAGCGTAGTTAGCGGCACAGATACGCAGTATTTT. Its protein product is CASSVVSGTDTQYF.

This clonotype was recorded at least ten times. The rearrangement uses TRBV20-1 and TRBJ2-7, with D possibly being TRBD1 (6 bases). The germline V gene encodes CDR1 DFQATT and CDR2 SNEGSKA (reference sequence). This CDR3 is 12 amino acids long. V was clipped by 5 bases and J by 5 bases, with 13 bases between them. This CDR3 reads CSAGVTGHEQYF. The CDR3 region has the DNA TGCAGTGCTGGAGTGACAGGCCACGAGCAGTACTTC.

This clonotype was found many times. This rearrangement joins TRBV11-2 to TRBJ2-3, with 14 bases matching TRBD2. This CDR3 has 15 residues. CDR1 is SGHAT and CDR2 is FQNNGV in the germline V gene. Trimming at V came to 5 bases and at J to 8 bases, leaving 6 bases not matched to a gene. Here the CDR3 DNA reads TGTGCCAGCAGCCCTCCGGGACTAGCGGGAGCTACGCAGTATTTT. This sequence encodes CASSPPGLAGATQYF.

V and J are TRBV6-1 and TRBJ2-2; TRBD1 aligns across 7 bases. The CDR3 contains 16 residues. V lost 7 bases, J lost 0 bases, and 8 bases stayed unmatched. The germline V gene encodes CDR1 MNHNS and CDR2 SASEGT. CDR3 residues: CASTDRLHPNTGELFF. CDR3 nucleotide sequence: TGTGCCAGCACGGACAGGCTACACCCGAACACCGGGGAGCTGTTTTTT.

As regards this clonotype: A single base separates this from a much larger clone, so it may be a read error. This chain uses TRBV6-2 or TRBV6-3 with TRBJ2-2; 11 bases fit TRBD2. The germline CDR1 and CDR2 sequences are MNHEY and SVGEGT. The CDR3 is 15 amino acids. CDR3 amino acids: CASSLTSGNTGELIF. CDR3 sequence (DNA): TGTGCCAGCAGCCTGACTAGCGGGAACACCGGGGAGCTGATTTTT.

Notes on this clonotype: This CDR3 is missing its conserved last phenylalanine or tryptophan, likely due to a read error. This sequence joins TRBV19 and TRBJ2-5, with unresolved D. Trimming took off 3 bases at V and 3 bases at J, with 8 bases between the two ends. This CDR3 has 13 amino acids. CDR1 and CDR2 from the germline V gene are LNHDA and SQIVND (reference sequence). The CDR3 protein is CASSIWGKETQYL. CDR3 DNA: TGTGCCAGTAGTATTTGGGGAAAAGAGACCCAGTACCTC.

This clonotype was counted between two and nine times. The chain has TRBV12-3 or TRBV12-4 and TRBJ2-3; perhaps TRBD2 as D (6 bases). CDR3 length: 15 amino acids. V lost 6 bases and J 6 bases, leaving 19 bases between the germline ends. CDR3: CASSHKRLGLDTQYF. The CDR3 DNA sequence: TGTGCCAGCAGCCACAAACGACTAGGCTTGGATACGCAGTATTTT.

As to this clonotype: The junction departs from germline at one end; a sequencing error may be responsible. V usage is TRBV11-2 and J usage is TRBJ2-5; 7 nucleotides match TRBD2. This CDR3 has 16 amino acids. CDR1 is SGHAT and CDR2 is FQNNGV in the germline V gene. The CDR3 sequence: CASSLYFAGTKEAQYF. Here the CDR3 DNA reads TGTGCCAGCAGCTTATATTTCGCCGGGACTAAAGAGGCCCAGTACTTC.